This TCR beta chain was recovered during a study of TIL therapy for anti-PD-1-resistant metastatic lung cancer. This was the immunoSEQ v3 assay. Sequencing was performed with immunoSEQ multiplex PCR; in TCRdb, only in-frame clones are kept and a portion is missing. Of about 21,000 clones listed, around 71% are singletons. The CDR3 has 12 residues. The V end lost 6 bases, the J end lost 4 bases, and 7 bases lay between the germline ends. Per the germline V gene, CDR1 is KGHSH and CDR2 is LQKENI. This clone was observed a handful of times. The sample's time point: pre-treatment sample, taken before nivolumab and TIL therapy.

The TCR sequence derives from a person aged 25 to 79 with non-small cell lung cancer. The material was blood, obtained at baseline. V gene TRBV18 combines with J gene TRBJ2-1; TRBD2 might be the D (5 bases). CDR3: CASSWTYNEQFF. The CDR3 nucleotides read TGTGCCAGCTCTTGGACTTACAATGAGCAGTTCTTC.